The clone carrying this T cell receptor (beta chain) has ten or more counts. Its antigen remains unidentified. This record belongs to a study of T cells in Graves' hyperthyroidism and ophthalmopathy. Study-level findings and limits: The model foresaw ophthalmopathy a median about 6.5 months prior to onset.

Recently diagnosed hyperthyroidism of less than 2 months' duration affected patients aged 18 to 65. The study excluded patients with uncontrolled infection, other autoimmune disease, pregnancy or lactation. The diagnoses drew upon clinical symptoms, serum thyroxine and TRAb, thyroid ultrasound and orbital computed tomography. Germline lookup yields CDR1 MDHEN and CDR2 SYDVKM. Trimming shortened V by 7 bases and J by 9 bases, and 22 bases separated the two germline ends. The CDR3 runs to 16 residues. RNA transcripts yielded amplified TCR beta CDR3 regions. First-round RT-PCR targeting the TCR CDR3 was performed with the HTBI primer set. Each CDR3 protein gets one entry after TCRdb re-called the multiplex PCR reads with MiXCR. The data show more than 500,000 distinct CDR3 sequences, roughly 15% seen once.

The source of this sequence is a woman aged 40 to 50 with Graves' hyperthyroidism. Sequenced input: blood. The gene calls are TRBV28 and TRBJ1-6; D is ambiguous. The CDR3: CASTLRPTRPFSPLHF. DNA for the CDR3: TGTGCCAGCACCCTAAGGCCTACACGGCCGTTTTCACCCCTCCACTTT.